Listed here is a single T cell receptor (beta chain). This clonotype occurred many times. What this receptor recognizes is not known. Base qualities are missing; no much larger clone stands one base away. The sample comes from a study of HIV-infected patients and healthy controls (dated by TCRdb to between 2013 and 2015). Broadly, across the study: The question the study tested was whether immune perturbation and reconstitution could be captured by deep TCR repertoire sequencing of small blood samples from HIV patients. Results the study describes overall, beyond this receptor: More CDR3s were shared between individuals among healthy controls than among HIV+ patients, as measured by Jaccard index and by the count of highly shared sequences. The use of whole blood limited sequencing depth and precluded separation of the dynamics of distinct T-cell subpopulations. In the study, no determination of donor HLA types was made. Significantly different mean usage between HIV-infected patients and controls was observed for eight alpha and eight beta V genes. Oligoclonality may be reflected in the significantly higher mean Gini indices of HIV-infected repertoires compared with controls. The apparent post-therapy recovery of the Gini index in HIV-infected patients was not reproduced in size-matched repertoire data. Most CMV-associated CDR3s became more frequent during therapy, although their change was not significant, whereas HIV-associated CDR3s showed a significant decrease in frequency. MAIT cell alpha-chain CDR3s were found at high frequency in healthy controls but were severely depleted in HIV+ repertoires. Healthy control repertoires showed roughly threefold more distinct CDR3s and higher Shannon diversity than untreated HIV+ repertoires. The observed differences in diversity could not be explained by the slight differences in age and sex profiles between the study cohorts. Alpha-beta chain pairing was not determined in the samples. Processing included only sixteen HIV-infected individuals, and this was regarded by the authors as a major limit on how widely the findings apply. Rare events from HIV-infected data received too much weight under size-matching, and comparisons were complicated by unequal numbers of distinct sequences between patients and controls.

Using SuperScript III with primers targeting the alpha and beta constant regions, 400 to 550 ng of RNA was reverse transcribed. Separate alpha and beta chain libraries were generated by chain-specific third strand synthesis with multiplexing indices. The protocol used a single primer pair to amplify all rearrangements within a chain, which avoided primer bias, and attached molecular barcodes to each cDNA molecule. Purified cDNA was joined by T4 RNA Ligase 1 to a 5' RACE adapter carrying a random hexamer and the SP2 sequencing primer site. Second strand synthesis was primed from the SP2 site with Phusion polymerase, using slow temperature ramps to favor optimal annealing. Each molecule's 12-nucleotide barcode consisted of two random hexamer sequences, both added before amplification and joined together. P5 and P7 adapter elements plus a second index were added in a short first PCR, which was followed by a 23-cycle amplification PCR with P5s and P7 primers. A total of 27 PCR cycles were applied to the libraries, which were quantified on a Qubit, sized on a Bioanalyzer, and diluted to 3 to 4.5 nM. Sequencing of the normalized libraries was done on an Illumina MiSeq using 2 x 250 paired-end kits. Reverse transcription reactions were cleaned up on MinElute columns and eluted into approximately 10 ul Tris-Cl. Adapter ligations were incubated for 23 hours at 16 degrees C and subsequently purified with AMPure XP beads at a 1:1 ratio. The study's processing was this. A modified Decombinator processed the demultiplexed FASTQ files and output V, J, insert and barcode information. Sequences sharing a barcode but differing from the dominant sequence were discarded as errors, and barcodes clustered at Levenshtein distance 3 were counted to estimate original cDNA molecules. The R packages ineq, vegan, igraph and RCytoscape were used for downstream analyses, with IMGT nomenclature and CDR3 definitions applied. V gene usage was calculated across distinct sequences, with every TCR tallied a single time to avoid skew from clonal expansion. Whenever two unique CDR3 amino acid sequences within a donor differed by a single Levenshtein edit, similarity networks linked them. Published HIV-specific CDR3s (around 90 alpha, approximately 680 beta) and CMV-specific CDR3s (more than 12 alpha, some 250 beta) were compiled and searched for in the repertoires. Random subsampling to size-matched repertoires demonstrated that the decreased diversity in patients did not result from their lower sequence numbers. TCRdb trimmed public reads at Q25 via fastp, called clones via MiXCR and kept in-frame beta chains. Merged by CDR3 protein, the rows form single entries marked with the most common genes and DNA. TCRdb's processing, not the study's, gives the V and J calls here. The sample includes roughly 15,000 distinct CDR3 sequences, with roughly 9.9% observed a single time. Of the sample, approximately 7% is held by the ten largest clones.

V sheds 6 bases and J sheds 0 bases, leaving 13 bases between their ends. Spanning cysteine to phenylalanine, the CDR3 consists of 14 amino acids. CDR3 DNA is the only sequence kept; it has 42 bases, read in frame from the first base. The germline V gene (reference sequence) gives CDR1 as DFQATT and CDR2 as SNEGSKA. Whole blood was used without cell fractionation, so the repertoire reflected all unsorted peripheral T cells. Ten uninfected healthy donors were sampled as controls, and two fifths of these ten donors were sampled twice about 12 weeks apart. An approximately 2.6 ml sample of peripheral blood was drawn into Tempus tubes for RNA extraction. Residual genomic DNA was removed with the TURBO-DNase kit and globin mRNA was depleted with GLOBINclear.

The clonotype comes from an adult in good health. Sample: blood. This sequence uses TRBV20-1 and TRBJ2-3, with the D gene call left open. The sequence in DNA is TGCAGTGCCCAGAGACTCCTTAGCACAGATACGCAGTATTTT. This yields the protein CSAQRLLSTDTQYF.